This T cell receptor (beta chain) appears in the sequencing data of a study of shared clonotypes between healthy human individuals. Terminally differentiated effector memory CD45RA+ cells were excluded by CCR7 positive selection of CD45RO-negative cells. Study outcomes and limitations: The generation probabilities recorded for non-shared clonotypes fell below those of clonotypes shared by all four donors.

The CDR3 covers 13 residues. Germline V gives CDR1 MNHEY, CDR2 SMNVEV (reference sequence). V lost 4 bases and J lost 8, with 11 bases in between. In regard to this clone: Its antigen is not known.

Sequenced by immunoSEQ multiplex PCR; TCRdb stores in-frame clones only, minus some. The sample includes about 1,900,000 clones, approximately 95% seen only once; the top ten take 1% to 1.5%. The TCR comes from a man younger than 30 in good health. J is TRBJ1-4 and V is TRBV27, with D tentatively TRBD1 (6 bases). The specimen sequenced was naive CD8+ T cells sorted from blood. This chain's CDR3 is CASSWGAGEKLFF. The CDR3 nucleotides are TGTGCCAGCAGTTGGGGGGCCGGAGAAAAACTGTTTTTT.